This is a list of T cell receptor beta chains from one sample in a study of OX40 agonist ivuxolimab in advanced cancers. Sequenced by immunoSEQ multiplex PCR; TCRdb stores in-frame clones only, minus some. The profile shows 50,000 to 65,000 clones, approximately 90% of them singletons. The material sequenced was CD4+ or CD8+ T cells sorted from blood, taken in a trial of the OX40 agonist ivuxolimab. Receptors were obtained from an adult with an advanced solid tumor such as melanoma, head and neck, liver or kidney cancer. Each CDR3 is given with its conserved first and last residue. A D gene is named only where the DNA matches it firmly. Clone size is not always given. Where it is, it says once, few, many or a class for expanded clones.

CDR3nt | CDR3aa | d_gene | v_gene | len | j_gene | abundance
TGTGCCACCAGCAGAGATCTGGCTAGCGGGAGGAGACCCTCCTACGAGCAGTACTTC | CATSRDLASGRRPSYEQYF | TRBD2 | TRBV15 | 19 | TRBJ2-7 | -
TGTGCCAGCAGCTTGGGAGAAAGGGTCAATCAGCCCCAGCATTTT | CASSLGERVNQPQHF | - | TRBV5-8 | 15 | TRBJ1-5 | -
TGCGCCAGCAGTGAGAAGCGGCCCGCCCACGAGCAGTACTTC | CASSEKRPAHEQYF | - | TRBV10-2 | 14 | TRBJ2-7 | -
TGTGCCAGCAGTCCGGGACAGGGGGCAAATCAGCCCCAGCATTTT | CASSPGQGANQPQHF | TRBD1 | TRBV6-6 | 15 | TRBJ1-5 | -
TGTGCCAGCAGCCAAATTGCTAGCACGGGGGCCAACGTCCTGACTTTC | CASSQIASTGANVLTF | - | TRBV11-2 | 16 | TRBJ2-6 | -
TGTGCCAGTAGAATCAGGGAGTTAGGCAATGAGCAGTTCTTC | CASRIRELGNEQFF | - | TRBV19 | 14 | TRBJ2-1 | -
TGTGCCAGCAGATTGACGGGACAGCCCTCCTACGAGCAGTACTTC | CASRLTGQPSYEQYF | TRBD1 | TRBV6-5 | 15 | TRBJ2-7 | -
TGTGCCAGCAGCGGACTGGCAGAAGAGACCCAGTACTTC | CASSGLAEETQYF | - | TRBV9 | 13 | TRBJ2-5 | -
TGTGCCATCAGAGGGACAGGGGATAATCAGCCCCAGCATTTT | CAIRGTGDNQPQHF | TRBD1 | TRBV10-3 | 14 | TRBJ1-5 | -
TGTGCCAGCAGCTTAGGTGCTAGCGGGAGTAGAAAGTTCTTC | CASSLGASGSRKFF | TRBD2 | TRBV11-2 | 14 | TRBJ2-1 | -
TGTGCCATCAGGGCCGTGGGCCCGAACACTGAAGCTTTCTTT | CAIRAVGPNTEAFF | - | TRBV10-3 | 14 | TRBJ1-1 | -
TGTGCCAGCAGTGAAAGGAAGGAAAACACCATATATTTT | CASSERKENTIYF | - | TRBV2 | 13 | TRBJ1-3 | -
TGTGCCAGCAGCTATGGGACTAGCGGGGGGAGAGATACGCAGTATTTT | CASSYGTSGGRDTQYF | TRBD2 | TRBV7-6 | 16 | TRBJ2-3 | once
TGTGCCAGCAGCCTAACAGGGGGAGACTATGGCTACACCTTC | CASSLTGGDYGYTF | TRBD1 | TRBV7-8 | 14 | TRBJ1-2 | -
TGTGCCAGCAGTGCAGGGGGCAACACCGGGGAGCTGTTTTTT | CASSAGGNTGELFF | TRBD1 | TRBV6-4 | 14 | TRBJ2-2 | once
TGTGCCAGCAGATACAATGAGCAGTTCTTC | CASRYNEQFF | - | TRBV6-6 | 10 | TRBJ2-1 | -
TGCAGCGGAAAGACAGGGACGGGGGTCACTGAAGCTTTCTTT | CSGKTGTGVTEAFF | TRBD1 | TRBV29-1 | 14 | TRBJ1-1 | -
TGTGCCAGCAGCTCCGGGACTCGCTATAATTCACCCCTCCACTTT | CASSSGTRYNSPLHF | - | TRBV7-9 | 15 | TRBJ1-6 | -
TGTGCCAGCAGTTTAGAGTGGAGCTCCTACAATGAGCAGTTCTTC | CASSLEWSSYNEQFF | - | TRBV28 | 15 | TRBJ2-1 | -
TGTGCCAGCAGCAGGAGACAGGGGGCTAATGAGCAGTTCTTC | CASSRRQGANEQFF | TRBD1 | TRBV7-6 | 14 | TRBJ2-1 | -
TGTGCCAGCAGTCAGACAGGGGGCGGGAAGGGAGAGCAGTACTTC | CASSQTGGGKGEQYF | TRBD1 | TRBV2 | 15 | TRBJ2-7 | -
TGTGCCAGCAGCTTATTCGCCGGAACTGAAGCTTTCTTT | CASSLFAGTEAFF | - | TRBV7-3 | 13 | TRBJ1-1 | -
TGTGCCATCAGTGACAAAGGCGTACCCTCCTACGAGCAGTACTTC | CAISDKGVPSYEQYF | - | TRBV10-3 | 15 | TRBJ2-7 | -
TGTGCCAGCTCACCGGGACAGGGACAAGGCTACACCTTC | CASSPGQGQGYTF | TRBD1 | TRBV18 | 13 | TRBJ1-2 | -
TGTGCCAGCAGCGGGGGGGGTACTCCCATATATTTT | CASSGGGTPIYF | - | TRBV5-4 | 12 | TRBJ1-3 | -
TGCGCCAGCAGCCAGGACAGTAGCACAGATACGCAGTATTTT | CASSQDSSTDTQYF | - | TRBV4-1 | 14 | TRBJ2-3 | -
TGTGCCAGCAGCTCGTCTAGCGGGGGGTCCTACGAGCAGTACTTC | CASSSSSGGSYEQYF | TRBD2 | TRBV11-2 | 15 | TRBJ2-7 | -
TGTGCCAGTGATACGGGTCGGATCCACACTGAAGCTTTCTTT | CASDTGRIHTEAFF | - | TRBV19 | 14 | TRBJ1-1 | once
TGTGCCACGCACATCGGGACCGGAGGGACCGGGGAGCTGTTTTTT | CATHIGTGGTGELFF | - | TRBV6-1 | 15 | TRBJ2-2 | -
TGTGCCAGTACTGAAAACGGGAATACGCAGTATTTT | CASTENGNTQYF | - | TRBV19 | 12 | TRBJ2-3 | -
TGCGCCAGCAGAAGAACTGGGGCCAACGTCCTGACTTTC | CASRRTGANVLTF | - | TRBV5-1 | 13 | TRBJ2-6 | -
TGCAGCGTTAGGACTAGCGGCTACGAGCAGTACTTC | CSVRTSGYEQYF | TRBD2 | TRBV29-1 | 12 | TRBJ2-7 | -
TGTGCCAGCAGCCACCGGGACAGGGAAGGCCTAATGAAATTT | CASSHRDREGLMKF | TRBD1 | TRBV7-9 | 14 | TRBJ1-3 | -
TGTGCCAGTAGTACTGACAGGGAAATAGGCGATACGCAGTATTTT | CASSTDREIGDTQYF | TRBD1 | TRBV19 | 15 | TRBJ2-3 | -
TGTGCCATCAGTGTGAGACAAGAACAAAATGAGCAGTTCTTC | CAISVRQEQNEQFF | - | TRBV10-3 | 14 | TRBJ2-1 | -
TGTGCCAGCAGTTTAATGGTTGACTATGGCTACACCTTC | CASSLMVDYGYTF | - | TRBV28 | 13 | TRBJ1-2 | -
TGTGCCAGCAGAGATAGGATCGGCAATCAGCCCCAGCATTTT | CASRDRIGNQPQHF | - | TRBV28 | 14 | TRBJ1-5 | -
TGTGCCAGCAGCTTGGCCGGGACAGCAGAGACCCAGTACTTC | CASSLAGTAETQYF | TRBD1 | TRBV5-4 | 14 | TRBJ2-5 | -
TGTGCCAGCAGCGTGACAGGGGGTGTGGATGGCTACACCTTC | CASSVTGGVDGYTF | TRBD1 | TRBV9 | 14 | TRBJ1-2 | -
TGTGCCAGCAGCTTCGTTAGAAATTCACCCCTCCACTTT | CASSFVRNSPLHF | - | TRBV7-9 | 13 | TRBJ1-6 | once
TGCGCCAGCAGCTTGGATCCAGGGACGCCCACTGAAGCTTTCTTT | CASSLDPGTPTEAFF | - | TRBV5-1 | 15 | TRBJ1-1 | -
TGTGCTAGCAGCTTACAGGGGTGGGAGACCCAGTACTTC | CASSLQGWETQYF | TRBD1 | TRBV7-7 | 13 | TRBJ2-5 | once